These T cell receptor beta chains were read from a single sample in a study of cytomegalovirus exposure and HLA in healthy donors. Some clones are missing from TCRdb's copy, which holds only in-frame ones; the method was immunoSEQ multiplex PCR. The table includes about 170,000 clones, around 77% detected once. The material sequenced was PBMCs. These receptors all stem from a female donor in good health and CMV-seronegative. The CDR3 runs from the conserved cysteine through the conserved F or W. Each record gives: CDR3 length, J gene, clone size, D gene, V gene, CDR3 DNA, CDR3 protein. The D gene is left open where the match is weak. Part of the rows lack a size; the others show once, few, many or a class for expanded clones.

CDR3 length: 16
J gene: TRBJ2-5
clone size: .
D gene: TRBD2
V gene: TRBV9
CDR3 DNA: TGTGCCAGCAGCAAGAGGGCTAGCGGGATAGGGGAGACCCAGTACTTC
CDR3 protein: CASSKRASGIGETQYF

CDR3 length: 16
J gene: TRBJ1-1
clone size: .
D gene: TRBD1
V gene: TRBV5-1
CDR3 DNA: TGCGCCAGCAGCTTGAACCCGGGACAGCCAGAAACTGAGGCTTTCTTT
CDR3 protein: CASSLNPGQPETEAFF

CDR3 length: 14
J gene: TRBJ2-7
clone size: .
D gene: .
V gene: TRBV28
CDR3 DNA: TGTGCCAGCAGCCCCCGGGACTGGACCTACGAGCAGTACTTC
CDR3 protein: CASSPRDWTYEQYF

CDR3 length: 14
J gene: TRBJ1-2
clone size: .
D gene: .
V gene: TRBV9
CDR3 DNA: TGTGCCAGCACGAAGAGGGACACGAACTATGGCTACACCTTC
CDR3 protein: CASTKRDTNYGYTF

CDR3 length: 14
J gene: TRBJ1-1
clone size: once
D gene: TRBD1
V gene: TRBV30
CDR3 DNA: TGTGCCTGGAGCCTCGGGACAGGGGAGCTCGGAGCTTTCTTT
CDR3 protein: CAWSLGTGELGAFF

CDR3 length: 13
J gene: TRBJ2-7
clone size: few
D gene: TRBD1
V gene: TRBV2
CDR3 DNA: TGTGCCAGCAGGGCCGACAGGGCCTACGAGCAGTACTTC
CDR3 protein: CASRADRAYEQYF

CDR3 length: 15
J gene: TRBJ1-1
clone size: .
D gene: .
V gene: TRBV7-2
CDR3 DNA: TGTGCCAGCAGACAAAATCCAGGAGGTGCCACTGAAGCTTTCTTT
CDR3 protein: CASRQNPGGATEAFF

CDR3 length: 14
J gene: TRBJ1-1
clone size: few
D gene: .
V gene: TRBV4-1
CDR3 DNA: TGCGCCAGCAGCCAACCTGACCGGGACACTGAAGCTTTCTTT
CDR3 protein: CASSQPDRDTEAFF

CDR3 length: 13
J gene: TRBJ1-2
clone size: .
D gene: .
V gene: TRBV11-1
CDR3 DNA: TGTGCCAGCAGCTTAGTGGGTCTAGATGGCTACACCTTC
CDR3 protein: CASSLVGLDGYTF

CDR3 length: 15
J gene: TRBJ2-1
clone size: .
D gene: .
V gene: TRBV28
CDR3 DNA: TGTGCCAGCAGTTTGATGGCTAGCCCGGGGAATGAGCAGTTCTTC
CDR3 protein: CASSLMASPGNEQFF

CDR3 length: 14
J gene: TRBJ2-1
clone size: few
D gene: TRBD2
V gene: TRBV29-1
CDR3 DNA: TGCAGCACCCTAAGCTGGCGGGAGAAAAATGAGCAGTTCTTC
CDR3 protein: CSTLSWREKNEQFF

CDR3 length: 19
J gene: TRBJ2-6
clone size: .
D gene: .
V gene: TRBV19
CDR3 DNA: TGTGCCAGTAGCAAAGTCCCCCAGGCTCTTAGCTCTGGGGCCAACGTCCTGACTTTC
CDR3 protein: CASSKVPQALSSGANVLTF

CDR3 length: 15
J gene: TRBJ1-5
clone size: once
D gene: TRBD1
V gene: TRBV7-9
CDR3 DNA: TGTGCCAGCAGCTTAGGGACAGGGGAAAATCAGCCCCAGCATTTT
CDR3 protein: CASSLGTGENQPQHF

CDR3 length: 18
J gene: TRBJ2-7
clone size: .
D gene: .
V gene: TRBV9
CDR3 DNA: TGTGCCAGCAGCGTCAGTATTCTAACCGGGACCGCGGGGTACGAGCAGTACTTC
CDR3 protein: CASSVSILTGTAGYEQYF

CDR3 length: 14
J gene: TRBJ2-7
clone size: few
D gene: .
V gene: TRBV7-9
CDR3 DNA: TGTGCCAGCAGCTTCCACGACTCGTCCGACGAGCAGTACTTC
CDR3 protein: CASSFHDSSDEQYF

CDR3 length: 16
J gene: TRBJ1-1
clone size: .
D gene: TRBD1
V gene: TRBV9
CDR3 DNA: TGTGCCAGCAGTCGAGGACAGGGCCGGTCGGACACTGAAGCTTTCTTT
CDR3 protein: CASSRGQGRSDTEAFF

CDR3 length: 15
J gene: TRBJ1-1
clone size: .
D gene: TRBD1
V gene: TRBV10-3
CDR3 DNA: TGTGCCATCAGAGATGCCGGGACAGTGAACACTGAAGCTTTCTTT
CDR3 protein: CAIRDAGTVNTEAFF

CDR3 length: 13
J gene: TRBJ1-6
clone size: .
D gene: .
V gene: TRBV11-1
CDR3 DNA: TGTGCCAGCACCCTAACGGTTAATTCACCCCTCCACTTT
CDR3 protein: CASTLTVNSPLHF

CDR3 length: 17
J gene: TRBJ1-3
clone size: .
D gene: .
V gene: TRBV5-1
CDR3 DNA: TGCGCCAGCAGCTTGGTGACTACAGGGAGTTCTGGAAACACCATATATTTT
CDR3 protein: CASSLVTTGSSGNTIYF

CDR3 length: 14
J gene: TRBJ1-2
clone size: .
D gene: .
V gene: TRBV5-1
CDR3 DNA: TGCGCCAGCCGGGAAGGGCCGACGGTCTATGGCTACACCTTC
CDR3 protein: CASREGPTVYGYTF

CDR3 length: 16
J gene: TRBJ2-7
clone size: .
D gene: .
V gene: TRBV13
CDR3 DNA: TGTGCCAGCAGCTTAGGTCCGACGACTCGGGGGTCCGAGCAGTACTTC
CDR3 protein: CASSLGPTTRGSEQYF

CDR3 length: 15
J gene: TRBJ1-5
clone size: .
D gene: .
V gene: TRBV4-2
CDR3 DNA: TGTGCCAGCAGCCAAGATCCACGGGGCAATCAGCCCCAGCATTTT
CDR3 protein: CASSQDPRGNQPQHF

CDR3 length: 16
J gene: TRBJ2-1
clone size: .
D gene: TRBD2
V gene: TRBV30
CDR3 DNA: TGTGCCTGGAGTCCCGGACTAGCGGGACTGAACAATGAGCAGTTCTTC
CDR3 protein: CAWSPGLAGLNNEQFF